The 12 T cell receptor beta chains below were found in one sample sequenced in a study of blood T cell repertoires in COVID-19. Here immunoSEQ multiplex PCR was the method, and the copy in TCRdb shows in-frame clones only, minus some. The sample yields 25,000 to 30,000 clones, 82% seen once. The sequenced material came from peripheral blood. These receptors were taken from a man older than 75 with active or convalescent COVID-19.

This chain links TRBV15 with TRBJ2-3; D may be TRBD1 (5 bases). CDR3 length: 15 residues. Trimming shortened V by 0 bases and J by 0 bases, and 7 bases separated the two germline ends. CDR1 LNHNV and CDR2 YYDKDF come from the germline V gene (reference sequence). The CDR3 nucleotides read TGTGCCACCAGCAGAGACAGGGCCAGCACAGATACGCAGTATTTT. Encoded protein: CATSRDRASTDTQYF.

The chain links TRBV19 to TRBJ1-5, with TRBD1 as a possible D gene (5 bases). The germline gives CDR1 LNHDA, CDR2 SQIVND (reference sequence). V lost 7 bases, J lost 2 bases, and 12 bases lay in between. This CDR3 region has 14 residues. CDR3 sequence: CASMGGPGNQPQHF. CDR3 bases: TGTGCCAGTATGGGGGGTCCGGGCAATCAGCCCCAGCATTTT.

The chain recombines TRBV28 with TRBJ1-2, with 7 positions matching TRBD1. V was pared by 3 bases and J by 3 bases, with 10 bases of the junction left unmatched. Germline CDR1 MDHEN, CDR2 SYDVKM. The CDR3 runs to 16 residues. CDR3 sequence reads: CASSFPTGAEYYGYTF. For the CDR3, the DNA is TGTGCCAGCAGTTTCCCAACAGGGGCGGAATACTATGGCTACACCTTC.

This clone was observed a single time. For the CDR3, the DNA is TGTGCCAGCAGTTACTCCGACAGGGGGGGTTACGAGCAGTACTTC. This sequence encodes CASSYSDRGGYEQYF. The chain combines TRBV6-5 with TRBJ2-7; 9 bases fit TRBD1. Losses at the gene ends were 0 bases for V and 4 bases for J; bases not matched to a gene: 4. Germline V lookup: CDR1 MNHEY, CDR2 SVGAGI. This CDR3 spans 15 amino acids.

As DNA, the CDR3 is TGTGCCAGCAGTTCCACTCACAGGGAAGGGAGCACCGGGGAGCTGTTTTTT. It codes for CASSSTHREGSTGELFF. This chain uses TRBV7-9 with TRBJ2-2, with D possibly being TRBD1 (6 bases). V was pared by 6 bases and J by 4 bases, with 21 bases between. Germline assignment: CDR1 SEHNR and CDR2 FQNEAQ (reference sequence). The CDR3 is 17 amino acids.

The chain joins TRBV1 to TRBJ2-7; the tabulated D call, TRBD2, remains unverified against the DNA. TRBV1 is a known pseudogene. The CDR3 sequence is 15 residues long. The CDR3 nucleotides read TGCACCACCCGATATCGCCCGAAGAGCTCCTACGAGCAGTACTTC. Translating it yields CTTRYRPKSSYEQYF.

This clone was detected once. This chain uses TRBV9 with TRBJ1-1; maybe TRBD1 (5 bases). The V gene lost 3 bases and the J gene lost 3 bases, with 18 bases spanning the gap. There are 16 residues in the CDR3. Germline V gene sequence: CDR1 SGDLS, CDR2 YYNGEE. Written as DNA, the CDR3 is TGTGCCAGCAGCGCAGGGCCCGGGGGAGGAGACACTGAAGCTTTCTTT. This sequence encodes CASSAGPGGGDTEAFF.

This chain connects TRBV6-6 to TRBJ2-5; 7 bases map to TRBD1. Germline CDR1 reads MNHNY; CDR2 reads SVGAGI (reference sequence). V was pared by 8 bases and J by 4 bases, with 7 bases of the junction left unmatched. CDR3 length: 13 amino acids. The CDR3 DNA reads TGTGCCAGCGGACAGGACGCGGCAGAGACCCAGTACTTC. Residues: CASGQDAAETQYF.

The genes are TRBV7-6 and TRBJ2-5, with TRBD2 matching over 12 bases. V shed 1 base, J shed 5 bases, and the junction held 5 bases outside the gene matches. The CDR3 spans 16 residues. Germline values: CDR1 SGHVS, CDR2 FNYEAQ. CDR3 loop: CASSLGGLAGGETQYF. The CDR3 DNA reads as TGTGCCAGCAGCTTAGGAGGGCTAGCGGGGGGGGAGACCCAGTACTTC.

CDR3 region: CASSRAQGSSLKLFF. Here the CDR3 DNA reads TGTGCCAGCAGTCGAGCACAGGGGTCAAGTTTAAAACTGTTTTTT. The V gene is TRBV2, the J gene TRBJ1-4, with 7 nucleotides matching TRBD1. From germline, CDR1 is SNHLY and CDR2 FYNNEI. Losses at the gene ends were 5 bases for V and 10 bases for J; bases not matched to a gene: 13. The CDR3 sequence is 15 residues long.

The genes are TRBV11-2 and TRBJ1-2, with D unclear. There are 15 residues in the CDR3. V was cut by 5 bases and J by 1 base, with 14 bases left in between. Germline values: CDR1 SGHAT, CDR2 FQNNGV. The DNA for the CDR3 is TGTGCCAGCAGCCTCACAGACACCTTTAACTATGGCTACACCTTC. Amino acids: CASSLTDTFNYGYTF.

The chain recombines TRBV29-1 with TRBJ2-3; 11 bases fit TRBD2. Per the germline V gene, CDR1 is SQVTM and CDR2 is ANQGSEA. The CDR3 is made up of 14 amino acids. V gave up 4 bases and J gave up 5 bases; unmatched junction bases: 5. The CDR3 sequence is CSVALLAGEDTQYF. The CDR3 nucleotides read TGCAGCGTTGCCCTACTAGCGGGAGAAGATACGCAGTATTTT.